Below are 24 T cell receptor beta chains sequenced from a single sample in a study of T cells expressing NK-cell markers. TCRdb reanalyzed the 5' RACE reads and collapses them to one entry per CDR3 protein, without DNA. The sample has 150,000 to 180,000 distinct CDR3 sequences; the top ten hold more than 35%. Sequenced: blood T cells: a sorted CD56 or NKG2C T cell subset, CD4+ or CD8+ T cells, or bulk PBMC T cells (not recorded which). The receptor set was obtained from a woman aged 50 to 60 in good health.

The chain has TRBV7-9 and TRBJ2-5; there is no DNA to check the TCRdb D call of TRBD1. The CDR3 consists of 15 residues. Germline-derived CDR1 and CDR2 are SEHNR and FQNEAQ (reference sequence). CDR3 sequence reads: CASSPPWGLQETQYF.

The chain couples TRBV7-9 to TRBJ2-7; the TCRdb call, TRBD2, lacks DNA for checking. Germline values: CDR1 SEHNR, CDR2 FQNEAQ (reference sequence). This CDR3 is 18 amino acids long. CDR3 sequence: CASSLDPLVTGRAYEQYF.

The chain couples TRBV6-4 to TRBJ2-1; the D call from TCRdb, TRBD1, cannot be confirmed without DNA. CDR3 length: 15 amino acids. Germline CDR1 is MRHNA and CDR2 is SNTAGT. The CDR3 is CASSDSGESVDEQFF.

The chain joins TRBV4-1 to TRBJ2-1; TCRdb returns TRBD1, unconfirmable since there is no DNA. The CDR3 is made up of 17 amino acids. Germline V gives CDR1 MGHRA, CDR2 YSYEKL. This CDR3 reads CASSQLGQGESYNEQFF.

V and J are TRBV11-2 and TRBJ2-7. The CDR3 has 16 amino acids. The germline V gene has CDR1 SGHAT and CDR2 FQNNGV. CDR3 protein: CASSSTETASNYEQYF.

The CDR3 sequence is CASSPGGGNQPQHF. This chain uses TRBV4-1 with TRBJ1-5. The CDR3 totals 14 residues. CDR1 is MGHRA, CDR2 YSYEKL, per germline.

The rearrangement uses TRBV5-1 and TRBJ1-1. Germline V gene lookup returns CDR1 SGHRS and CDR2 YFSETQ. The CDR3 loop spans 14 amino acids. CDR3 in amino acids: CASSLYDGNTEAFF. Filled out from reference TRBV5-1 and TRBJ1-1, the complete variable domain reads KAGVTQTPRYLIKTRGQQVTLSCSPISGHRSVSWYQQTPGQGLQFLFEYFSETQRNKGNFPGRFSGRQFSNSRSEMNVSTLELGDSALYLCASSLYDGNTEAFFGQGTRLTVV.

The rearrangement uses TRBV20-1 and TRBJ2-1; the TCRdb D gene call, TRBD2, has no DNA to confirm it. CDR3 size: 13 residues. Germline V lookup: CDR1 DFQATT, CDR2 SNEGSKA (reference sequence). The CDR3 loop is CSVTSGSFSEQFF.

The chain recombines TRBV4-1 with TRBJ2-5; TCRdb's D gene call, TRBD1, goes unchecked for lack of DNA. Germline V gives CDR1 MGHRA, CDR2 YSYEKL. This CDR3 spans 15 amino acids. CDR3 residues: CASSQDPGMKETQYF.

The CDR3 loop reads CATLDPYYGYTF. The V and J genes are TRBV24-1 and TRBJ1-2; the D call from TCRdb, TRBD1, cannot be confirmed without DNA. There are 12 residues in the CDR3. The V gene's germline CDR1 is KGHDR and CDR2 SFDVKD.

Here the CDR3 reads CASSLGGGTAVNEQFF. The chain carries TRBV7-9 and TRBJ2-1; TCRdb names TRBD2, which stays unverified in the absence of DNA. In germline, CDR1 is SEHNR, CDR2 FQNEAQ (reference sequence). CDR3 length: 16 amino acids.

The V call is TRBV5-6, the J call TRBJ2-1; TCRdb reports TRBD2, a call that lacks DNA to check it against. The germline V gene encodes CDR1 SGHDT and CDR2 YYEEEE. The CDR3 is made up of 14 amino acids. CDR3 amino acids: CASSVSGNYNEQFF. Variable domain in full (rest from reference TRBV5-6 and TRBJ2-1): DAGVTQSPTHLIKTRGQQVTLRCSPKSGHDTVSWYQQALGQGPQFIFQYYEEEERQRGNFPDRFSGHQFPNYSSELNVNALLLGDSALYLCASSVSGNYNEQFFGPGTRLTVL.

CDR3 sequence: CASRRDSPPSPTGELFF. The rearrangement links TRBV6-5 to TRBJ2-2; TCRdb selects TRBD2, and the lack of DNA leaves this call unchecked. Per the germline V gene, CDR1 is MNHEY and CDR2 is SVGAGI. The CDR3 loop spans 17 amino acids.

This rearrangement joins TRBV6-1 to TRBJ2-3; the D call of TRBD2 rests on TCRdb alone, since no DNA is present to check it. The CDR3 spans 13 residues. The germline V gene encodes CDR1 MNHNS and CDR2 SASEGT. The CDR3 sequence is CASIARVPDTQYF.

The chain has TRBV12-3 or TRBV12-4 and TRBJ2-7. This CDR3 spans 11 amino acids. The CDR3 sequence: CASSPDYEQYF.

The V gene is TRBV21-1, the J gene TRBJ2-7; absent DNA, TCRdb's TRBD1 call cannot be checked. TRBV21-1 is reported as a pseudogene. CDR3 length equals 14 residues. CDR3 region: CASSYNRGPYEQYF.

The V gene is TRBV4-1, the J gene TRBJ2-1; TCRdb lists TRBD2, though no DNA is available to test this call. The CDR3 is 14 amino acids. Germline-derived CDR1 and CDR2 are MGHRA and YSYEKL. The CDR3 spells CASSQVGGIDEQFF.

The rearrangement uses TRBV4-1 and TRBJ1-1. The CDR3 loop spans 16 amino acids. Looked up from germline, CDR1 is MGHRA and CDR2 is YSYEKL. Here the CDR3 reads CASSHGSGGGGTEAFF.

J is TRBJ1-1 and V is TRBV6-1; TCRdb indicates TRBD1, and absent DNA this call remains unverified. The CDR3 runs 18 residues. The V gene's germline CDR1 is MNHNS and CDR2 SASEGT. The CDR3 sequence is CASSPLTGSEGRYTEAFF.

The chain carries TRBV27 and TRBJ2-7; TCRdb picks TRBD2, but there is no DNA to check that call. The CDR3 runs 14 residues. Germline CDR1 and CDR2: MNHEY and SMNVEV (reference sequence). CDR3 loop: CASSSGGTPYEQYF.

The rearrangement joins TRBV4-1 to TRBJ1-2; TCRdb selects TRBD1, and the lack of DNA leaves this call unchecked. Germline V lookup: CDR1 MGHRA, CDR2 YSYEKL. The CDR3 length is 15 residues. The CDR3 sequence is CASSQGTGGVYGYTF.

The rearrangement links TRBV5-1 to TRBJ2-5; absent DNA, TCRdb's TRBD1 call cannot be checked. From germline, CDR1 is SGHRS and CDR2 YFSETQ. CDR3 length: 14 residues. CDR3 protein: CASSSRQDQETQYF.

The V call is TRBV13, the J call TRBJ2-7; the TCRdb D gene call, TRBD2, has no DNA to confirm it. The CDR3 extends over 13 amino acids. The V gene's germline CDR1 is PRHDT and CDR2 FYEKMQ (reference sequence). This CDR3 reads CASSEGLYYERYF.

The chain employs TRBV15 and TRBJ1-4; the TRBD1 assignment by TCRdb is unverifiable without DNA. This CDR3 spans 16 amino acids. Germline V CDR1 and CDR2: LNHNV, YYDKDF (reference sequence). CDR3 region: CATSREMGGTNEKLFF.